This T cell receptor beta chain emerged from a study of cytomegalovirus exposure and HLA in healthy donors. The V end was cut by 3 bases, the J end by 0 bases, with 9 bases between. The V gene's germline CDR1 is SGHNT and CDR2 YENEEA. The CDR3 contains 15 residues. The study ran its PCR with 60 Vbeta and 13 Jbeta primers. Repertoires were generated with immunoSEQ multiplex PCR, while TCRdb's copy carries only in-frame clones and drops some. Of 80,000 or so clones detected, 77% appear once; the ten largest clones hold approximately 3%. This sequence originates from a man in his fifties or sixties in good health and CMV-seropositive. The source material was PBMCs. The chain uses TRBV11-3 and TRBJ1-3, with D perhaps TRBD1 (6 bases). This CDR3 reads CASSLRQDSGNTIYF. The CDR3 DNA is TGTGCCAGCAGCTTGAGACAGGACTCTGGAAACACCATATATTTT.